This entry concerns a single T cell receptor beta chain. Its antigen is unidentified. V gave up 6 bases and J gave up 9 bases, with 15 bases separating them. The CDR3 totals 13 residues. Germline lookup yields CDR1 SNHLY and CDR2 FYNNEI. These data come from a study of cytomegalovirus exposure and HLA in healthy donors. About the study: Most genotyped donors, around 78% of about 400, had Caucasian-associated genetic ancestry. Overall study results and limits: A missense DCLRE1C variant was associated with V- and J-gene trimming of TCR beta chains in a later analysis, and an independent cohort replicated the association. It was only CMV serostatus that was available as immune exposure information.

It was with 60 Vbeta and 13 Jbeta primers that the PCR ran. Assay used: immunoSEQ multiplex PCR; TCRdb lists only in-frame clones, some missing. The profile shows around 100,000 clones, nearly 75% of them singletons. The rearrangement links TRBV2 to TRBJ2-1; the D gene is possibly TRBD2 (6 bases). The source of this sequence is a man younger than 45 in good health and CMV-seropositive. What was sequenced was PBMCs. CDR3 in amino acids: CASSGALGGEQFF. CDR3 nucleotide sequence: TGTGCCAGCAGCGGGGCCCTCGGGGGTGAGCAGTTCTTC.